Each of the 30 T cell receptor beta chains below was sequenced from the same sample in a study of OX40 agonist ivuxolimab in advanced cancers. Repertoires were generated with immunoSEQ multiplex PCR, while TCRdb's copy carries only in-frame clones and drops some. Of 15,000 to 20,000 clones listed, around nine tenths were seen once; the top ten hold 20%. The source was CD4+ or CD8+ T cells sorted from blood, collected in a trial of the OX40 agonist ivuxolimab. All receptors come from an adult with an advanced solid tumor such as melanoma, head and neck, liver or kidney cancer.

CDR3 residues: CASSRTVAGGLNEQFF. The DNA for the CDR3 is TGTGCCAGCAGCCGAACTGTAGCGGGAGGCCTCAATGAGCAGTTCTTC. The chain couples TRBV7-2 to TRBJ2-1, with TRBD2 matching over 10 bases. Trimming at V came to 5 bases and at J to 6 bases, leaving 10 bases not matched to a gene. Germline V gene data show CDR1 as SGHTA and CDR2 as FQGNSA. This CDR3 is 16 amino acids long. Looking up the rest from reference TRBV7-2 and TRBJ2-1 gives the full variable domain: GAGVSQSPSNKVTEKGKDVELRCDPISGHTALYWYRQSLGQGLEFLIYFQGNSAPDKSGLPSDRFSAERTGGSVSTLTIQRTQQEDSAVYLCASSRTVAGGLNEQFFGPGTRLTVL.

The CDR3 nucleotides are TGTGCCAGCAGCCCTACTACCCCCGGGGAGCTGTTTTTT. It specifies CASSPTTPGELFF. The rearrangement joins TRBV11-3 to TRBJ2-2; D gene ambiguous. Germline CDR1 is SGHNT and CDR2 is YENEEA. V lost 5 bases and J lost 6, with 10 bases in between. There are 13 residues in the CDR3.

V is TRBV5-6 and J is TRBJ2-4, with TRBD2 as a possible D gene (6 bases). The V end lost 0 bases, the J end lost 8 bases, and 9 bases lay between the germline ends. This CDR3 contains 13 residues. Looked up from germline, CDR1 is SGHDT and CDR2 is YYEEEE. For the CDR3, the DNA is TGTGCCAGCAGCTTGGGGGGAGGCGACATTCAGTACTTC. Translation gives CASSLGGGDIQYF.

In its sample, this clone was seen a few times. The chain uses TRBV27 and TRBJ2-2; maybe TRBD1 (6 bases). CDR1 and CDR2 (germline): MNHEY, SMNVEV (reference sequence). V lost 9 bases to trimming and J lost 5 bases, with 7 bases between them. The CDR3 extends over 11 amino acids. CDR3 residues: CASQGTGELFF. In nucleotides, the CDR3 is TGTGCCAGTCAGGGGACCGGGGAGCTGTTTTTT.

This chain joins TRBV7-8 and TRBJ1-3; no reliable D call. This CDR3 comprises 18 residues. The germline CDR1 and CDR2 sequences are SGHVS and FQNEAQ. V was clipped by 3 bases and J by 0 bases, with 18 bases between them. In nucleotides, the CDR3 is TGTGCCAGCAGCTTTCGTGACTACCACCTCATCTCTGGAAACACCATATATTTT. This sequence encodes CASSFRDYHLISGNTIYF.

The CDR3 nucleotides are TGTGCCAGCAGTGATCTGGGCTCCCAAGAGACCCAGTACTTC. This gives the protein CASSDLGSQETQYF. V gene TRBV6-1 combines with J gene TRBJ2-5; no clear D. CDR3 length: 14 amino acids. The ends were cut back, 3 bases at V and 1 base at J, with 9 bases in the middle. Per germline, CDR1 MNHNS and CDR2 SASEGT.

The gene calls are TRBV6-1 and TRBJ2-4; weak D call: TRBD2 (6 bases). The V end lost 3 bases, the J end lost 1 base, and 10 bases lay between the germline ends. Germline assignment: CDR1 MNHNS and CDR2 SASEGT. The length of the CDR3 is 15 residues. CDR3 sequence reads: CASSDGGFAKNIQYF. For the CDR3, the DNA is TGTGCCAGCAGTGACGGGGGATTCGCCAAAAACATTCAGTACTTC.

This clone was observed once. This chain connects TRBV7-8 to TRBJ1-1; D is uncertain. Germline V lookup: CDR1 SGHVS, CDR2 FQNEAQ. This CDR3 region has 12 residues. Trimming left V 5 bases short and J 4 bases short, with 8 bases between. CDR3 protein: CASSQLGTEAFF. The CDR3 DNA is TGTGCCAGCAGCCAGCTTGGCACTGAAGCTTTCTTT.

The chain combines TRBV27 with TRBJ1-4; 7 bases map to TRBD1. The CDR3 loop spans 15 amino acids. From germline, CDR1 is MNHEY and CDR2 SMNVEV (reference sequence). V lost 6 bases, J lost 4 bases, and 8 bases stayed unmatched. In DNA form, the CDR3 reads TGTGCCAGCAGGACTGGACAGGCTGGTAATGAAAAACTGTTTTTT. It encodes CASRTGQAGNEKLFF.

The rearrangement links TRBV28 to TRBJ1-2; 11 positions agree with TRBD1. V lost 6 bases, J lost 5 bases, and 5 bases stayed unmatched. The CDR3 loop spans 14 amino acids. Germline assignment: CDR1 MDHEN and CDR2 SYDVKM. The chain's CDR3 is CASSPGQGAYGYTF. The CDR3 nucleotides are TGTGCCAGCAGCCCAGGACAGGGGGCTTATGGCTACACCTTC.

This clone came up a few times. Additional DNA sequences in this sample encode the identical CDR3. The rearrangement joins TRBV6-4 to TRBJ2-3; no reliable D call. The CDR3 runs to 15 residues. From germline, CDR1 is MRHNA and CDR2 SNTAGT. Trimming removed 9 bases at V and 1 base at J, with 17 bases between. CDR3 region: CARRVGRQGTDTQYF. The CDR3 DNA is TGTGCCAGACGGGTTGGGCGGCAGGGCACAGATACGCAGTATTTT.

The V and J genes are TRBV6-5 and TRBJ2-3; no reliable D call. The germline V and J ends were trimmed by 5 bases and 2 bases, with 11 bases remaining between them. Germline V lookup: CDR1 MNHEY, CDR2 SVGAGI. CDR3 size: 14 residues. The CDR3 loop is CASSPGRNTDTQYF. The CDR3 coding sequence is TGTGCCAGCAGTCCCGGACGGAACACAGATACGCAGTATTTT.

The CDR3 spells CASRLRTEAFF. Here the CDR3 DNA reads TGTGCCAGCAGACTGAGGACTGAAGCTTTCTTT. The chain carries TRBV6-6 and TRBJ1-1; D is unclear. Trimming removed 6 bases at V and 5 bases at J, with 7 bases between. Germline V lookup: CDR1 MNHNY, CDR2 SVGAGI (reference sequence). This CDR3 has 11 residues.

Here the CDR3 reads CASTPSGQSGNTIYF. The CDR3, as DNA: TGTGCCAGCACCCCCTCGGGGCAGTCAGGAAACACCATATATTTT. The chain uses TRBV7-2 and TRBJ1-3, with D possibly being TRBD1 (5 bases). The CDR3 sequence is 15 residues long. Germline lookup yields CDR1 SGHTA and CDR2 FQGNSA. V was clipped by 7 bases and J by 4 bases, with 17 bases between them.

J is TRBJ2-7 and V is TRBV28; TRBD1 is a possible D gene (6 bases). CDR3 size: 15 residues. The germline CDR1 and CDR2 sequences are MDHEN and SYDVKM. The ends were cut back, 6 bases at V and 0 bases at J, with 15 bases in the middle. The CDR3 sequence: CASRPSTGGSYEQYF. The CDR3 DNA reads TGTGCCAGCAGACCCTCGACAGGCGGCTCCTACGAGCAGTACTTC. Filled out from reference TRBV28 and TRBJ2-7, the complete variable domain reads DVKVTQSSRYLVKRTGEKVFLECVQDMDHENMFWYRQDPGLGLRLIYFSYDVKMKEKGDIPEGYSVSREKKERFSLILESASTNQTSMYLCASRPSTGGSYEQYFGPGTRLTVT.

The V gene is TRBV6-1, the J gene TRBJ2-7; a weak D match, TRBD1 (7 bases). V was clipped by 11 bases and J by 6 bases, with 20 bases between them. The CDR3 runs to 13 residues. Germline CDR1 MNHNS, CDR2 SASEGT. Here the CDR3 reads CAGGTDSISEQYF. Here the CDR3 DNA reads TGTGCCGGGGGGACAGACTCGATTTCCGAGCAGTACTTC.

This chain joins TRBV28 and TRBJ2-7; the match to TRBD2 covers 8 bases. The CDR3 spans 14 residues. V was clipped by 6 bases and J by 1 base; unmatched bases: 5. Germline CDR1 MDHEN, CDR2 SYDVKM. CDR3 sequence: CASSLGGGSYEQYF. The DNA for the CDR3 is TGTGCCAGCAGCCTCGGGGGGGGGTCCTACGAGCAGTACTTC.

This chain connects TRBV11-3 to TRBJ2-2; the D is unclear. V was cut by 3 bases and J by 3 bases, with 8 bases left in between. The CDR3 loop spans 14 amino acids. CDR1 and CDR2 from the germline V gene are SGHNT and YENEEA. CDR3 loop: CASSLSLDTGELFF. The CDR3 region has the DNA TGTGCCAGCAGCTTGTCCCTGGACACCGGGGAGCTGTTTTTT. Supplemented by reference TRBV11-3 and TRBJ2-2, the full variable domain reads EAGVVQSPRYKIIEKKQPVAFWCNPISGHNTLYWYLQNLGQGPELLIRYENEEAVDDSQLPKDRFSAERLKGVDSTLKIQPAELGDSAVYLCASSLSLDTGELFFGEGSRLTVL.

This sequence joins TRBV7-9 and TRBJ2-7; the match to TRBD1 covers 7 bases. The CDR3 contains 14 residues. The junction had 7 bases not matched to a gene; V was cut back by 2 bases and J by 6 bases. The germline V gene encodes CDR1 SEHNR and CDR2 FQNEAQ (reference sequence). The CDR3 loop reads CASSLLQGLSEQYF. The CDR3 DNA reads as TGTGCCAGCAGCTTACTACAGGGGTTGAGCGAGCAGTACTTC. Full variable domain (rest looked up from reference TRBV7-9 and TRBJ2-7): DTGVSQNPRHKITKRGQNVTFRCDPISEHNRLYWYRQTLGQGPEFLTYFQNEAQLEKSRLLSDRFSAERPKGSFSTLEIQRTEQGDSAMYLCASSLLQGLSEQYFGPGTRLTVT.

The genes are TRBV25-1 and TRBJ1-2, with TRBD1 as a possible D gene (6 bases). The CDR3 has 13 residues. V was clipped by 6 bases and J by 5 bases, with 13 bases between them. Germline V lookup: CDR1 MGHDK, CDR2 SYGVNS. The CDR3, as DNA: TGTGCCAGCAGCGGGGACACCTTATATGGCTACACCTTC. Its translation is CASSGDTLYGYTF.

The rearrangement uses TRBV6-5 and TRBJ2-2; D perhaps matches TRBD1 (5 bases). Per germline, CDR1 MNHEY and CDR2 SVGAGI. This CDR3 is 12 amino acids long. Trimming removed 7 bases at V and 5 bases at J, with 8 bases between. CDR3 nucleotides: TGTGCCAGCACAGGGAAGACCGGGGAGCTGTTTTTT. Translation gives CASTGKTGELFF.

This clone qualifies as medium-sized. This chain uses TRBV27 with TRBJ2-7; 7 bases are a match to TRBD1. Trimming took 9 bases from V and 6 from J; bases not matched to a gene: 5. This CDR3 has 11 amino acids. Per the germline V gene, CDR1 is MNHEY and CDR2 is SMNVEV (reference sequence). CDR3 amino acids: CASMTGSEQYF. CDR3 DNA sequence: TGTGCCAGTATGACAGGGTCCGAGCAGTACTTC.

V gene TRBV7-2 combines with J gene TRBJ2-1; possible D gene TRBD2, 6 bases. CDR3 length: 16 residues. CDR1 is SGHTA and CDR2 is FQGNSA in the germline V gene. Trimming removed 1 base at V and 5 bases at J, with 15 bases between. For the CDR3, the DNA is TGTGCCAGCAGCTTAGTGTCAGGGAGGACGGACAATGAGCAGTTCTTC. It yields the protein CASSLVSGRTDNEQFF.

J is TRBJ2-4 and V is TRBV5-5, with 7 bases fitting TRBD1. Losses at the gene ends were 2 bases for V and 1 base for J; bases not matched to a gene: 6. Germline CDR1 is SGHKS and CDR2 is YYEKEE (reference sequence). The CDR3 loop spans 16 amino acids. CDR3 DNA sequence: TGTGCCAGCAGCTTACAGGGGCAGAGGGCCAAAAACATTCAGTACTTC. This encodes CASSLQGQRAKNIQYF.

This clone was picked up one time. V usage is TRBV18 and J usage is TRBJ2-7, with 7 bases matching TRBD1. J was trimmed by 1 base and V by 4 bases; bases with no gene match: 1. This CDR3 is 13 amino acids long. The germline CDR1 and CDR2 sequences are KGHSH and LQKENI. The CDR3 sequence is CASSQGQSYEQYF. The CDR3 region has the DNA TGTGCCAGCTCACAGGGACAGTCCTACGAGCAGTACTTC.

The chain couples TRBV27 to TRBJ1-5; 9 positions match TRBD1. Germline V gene lookup returns CDR1 MNHEY and CDR2 SMNVEV (reference sequence). The J segment lost 1 base and the V segment lost 3 bases, leaving 7 bases of the junction unmatched. CDR3 length: 17 amino acids. CDR3 in DNA: TGTGCCAGCAGTTTTTTGACAGGGGGTGAAAGCAATCAGCCCCAGCATTTT. It codes for CASSFLTGGESNQPQHF.

This chain joins TRBV4-3 and TRBJ2-1; weak D call: TRBD2 (5 bases). V was shortened by 0 bases and J by 4 bases, with 10 bases between the two germline ends. The CDR3 sequence is 15 residues long. In germline, CDR1 is LGHNA, CDR2 YSLEER. CDR3: CASSQDTGEYNEQFF. In DNA, the CDR3 is TGCGCCAGCAGCCAAGATACCGGGGAGTACAATGAGCAGTTCTTC.

This clone turned up a few times. This chain links TRBV19 with TRBJ2-7; 9 nucleotides align to TRBD1. The CDR3 consists of 16 residues. Germline V gives CDR1 LNHDA, CDR2 SQIVND (reference sequence). V trimming: 5 bases; J trimming: 3 bases; junction bases outside the gene matches: 11. The chain's CDR3 is CASSPAQPGQGYEQYF. The CDR3 coding sequence is TGTGCCAGTAGTCCCGCCCAACCGGGACAGGGCTACGAGCAGTACTTC.

The rearrangement links TRBV28 to TRBJ1-5, with no clear D. Looked up from germline, CDR1 is MDHEN and CDR2 is SYDVKM. This CDR3 region has 17 residues. Trimming took 3 bases from V and 0 from J, leaving 15 bases between them. DNA of the CDR3: TGTGCCAGCAGTTTGTTCCCCCTAAGGTATAGCAATCAGCCCCAGCATTTT. This codes for CASSLFPLRYSNQPQHF.

This chain uses TRBV28 with TRBJ2-1; 8 nucleotides line up with TRBD2. The V gene end was trimmed by 2 bases and the J gene end by 9 bases; junction bases not matched to a gene: 6. The V gene's germline CDR1 is MDHEN and CDR2 SYDVKM. This CDR3 spans 14 amino acids. The DNA of the CDR3 is TGTGCCAGCAGTTTAACAGCGGGAGTGGTTGAGCAGTTCTTC. Its translation: CASSLTAGVVEQFF. Full variable domain (rest looked up from reference TRBV28 and TRBJ2-1): DVKVTQSSRYLVKRTGEKVFLECVQDMDHENMFWYRQDPGLGLRLIYFSYDVKMKEKGDIPEGYSVSREKKERFSLILESASTNQTSMYLCASSLTAGVVEQFFGPGTRLTVL.